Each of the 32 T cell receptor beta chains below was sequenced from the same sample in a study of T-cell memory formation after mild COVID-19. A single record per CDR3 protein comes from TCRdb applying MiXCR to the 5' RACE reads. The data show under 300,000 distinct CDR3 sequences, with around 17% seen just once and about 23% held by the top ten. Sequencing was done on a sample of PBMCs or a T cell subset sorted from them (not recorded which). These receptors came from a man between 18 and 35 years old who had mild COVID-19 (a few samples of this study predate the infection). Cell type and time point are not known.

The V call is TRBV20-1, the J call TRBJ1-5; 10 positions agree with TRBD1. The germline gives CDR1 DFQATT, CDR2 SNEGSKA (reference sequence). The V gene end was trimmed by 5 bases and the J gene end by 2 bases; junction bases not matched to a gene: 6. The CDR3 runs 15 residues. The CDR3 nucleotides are TGCAGTGCTGGAAGGACAGGGGGTGGCAATCAGCCCCAGCATTTT. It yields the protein CSAGRTGGGNQPQHF.

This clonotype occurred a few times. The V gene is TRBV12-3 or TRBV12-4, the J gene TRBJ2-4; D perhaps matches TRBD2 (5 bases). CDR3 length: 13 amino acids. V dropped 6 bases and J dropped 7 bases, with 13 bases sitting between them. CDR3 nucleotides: TGTGCCAGCAGCCCCACCGGCGGGAACATTCAGTACTTC. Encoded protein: CASSPTGGNIQYF.

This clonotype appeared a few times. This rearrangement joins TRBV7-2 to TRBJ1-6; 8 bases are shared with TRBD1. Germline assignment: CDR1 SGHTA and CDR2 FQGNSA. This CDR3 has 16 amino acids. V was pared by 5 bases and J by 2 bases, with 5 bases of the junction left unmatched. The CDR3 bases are TGTGCCAGCAGCCCTGGACAGGGCCCCTATAATTCACCCCTCCACTTT. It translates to CASSPGQGPYNSPLHF.

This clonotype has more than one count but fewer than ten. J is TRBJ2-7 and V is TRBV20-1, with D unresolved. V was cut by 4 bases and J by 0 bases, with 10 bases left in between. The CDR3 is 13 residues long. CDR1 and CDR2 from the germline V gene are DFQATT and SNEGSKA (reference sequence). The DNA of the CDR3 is TGCAGTGCTACTAGACACGACTCCTACGAGCAGTACTTC. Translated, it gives CSATRHDSYEQYF.

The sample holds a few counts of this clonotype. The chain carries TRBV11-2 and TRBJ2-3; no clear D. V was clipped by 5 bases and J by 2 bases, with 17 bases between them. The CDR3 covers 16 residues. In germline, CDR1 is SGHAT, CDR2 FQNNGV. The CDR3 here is CASSPLLAESTDTQYF. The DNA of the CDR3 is TGTGCCAGCAGCCCCCTACTCGCGGAGTCCACAGATACGCAGTATTTT.

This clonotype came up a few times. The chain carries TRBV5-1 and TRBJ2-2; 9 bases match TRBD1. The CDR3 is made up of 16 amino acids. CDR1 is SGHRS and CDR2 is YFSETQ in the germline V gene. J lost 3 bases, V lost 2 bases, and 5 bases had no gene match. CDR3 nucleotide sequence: TGCGCCAGCAGCTTTACAGGGGGCGCGGACACCGGGGAGCTGTTTTTT. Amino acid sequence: CASSFTGGADTGELFF.

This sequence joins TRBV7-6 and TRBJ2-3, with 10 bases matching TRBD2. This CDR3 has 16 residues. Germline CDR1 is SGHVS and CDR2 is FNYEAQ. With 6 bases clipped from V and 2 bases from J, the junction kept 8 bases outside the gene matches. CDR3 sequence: CASSRIAGGITDTQYF. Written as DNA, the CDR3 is TGTGCCAGCAGTAGGATAGCGGGGGGAATCACAGATACGCAGTATTTT.

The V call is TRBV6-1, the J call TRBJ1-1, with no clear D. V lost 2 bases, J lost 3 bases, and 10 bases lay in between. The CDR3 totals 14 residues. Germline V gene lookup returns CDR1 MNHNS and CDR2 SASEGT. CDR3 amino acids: CASSEYWADTEAFF. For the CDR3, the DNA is TGTGCCAGCAGTGAATACTGGGCGGACACTGAAGCTTTCTTT.

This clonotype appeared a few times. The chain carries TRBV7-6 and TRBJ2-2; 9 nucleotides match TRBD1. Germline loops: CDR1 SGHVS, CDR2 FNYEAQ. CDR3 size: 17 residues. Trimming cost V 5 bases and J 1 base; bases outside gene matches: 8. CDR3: CASSPFTGGGNTGELFF. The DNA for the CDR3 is TGTGCCAGCAGCCCATTCACAGGGGGCGGGAACACCGGGGAGCTGTTTTTT.

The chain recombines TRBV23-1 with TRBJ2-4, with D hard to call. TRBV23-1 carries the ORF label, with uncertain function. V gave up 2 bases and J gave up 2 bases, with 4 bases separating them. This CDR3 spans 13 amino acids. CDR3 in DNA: TGCGCCAGCAGTCAAGTAACCAAAAACATTCAGTACTTC. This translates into CASSQVTKNIQYF.

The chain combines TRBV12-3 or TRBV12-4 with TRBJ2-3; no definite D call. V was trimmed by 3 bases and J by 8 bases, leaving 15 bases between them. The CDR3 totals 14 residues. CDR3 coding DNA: TGTGCCAGCAGTTTTTCTGCAGGCGTCGTTACGCAGTATTTT. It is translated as CASSFSAGVVTQYF.

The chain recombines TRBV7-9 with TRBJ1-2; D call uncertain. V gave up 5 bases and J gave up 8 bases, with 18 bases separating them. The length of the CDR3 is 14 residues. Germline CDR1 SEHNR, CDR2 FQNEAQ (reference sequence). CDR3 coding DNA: TGTGCCAGCAGCCTTACGGCTCTAAAGATCGGCTACACCTTC. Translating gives CASSLTALKIGYTF.

Here the CDR3 reads CASSTDRGQTQYF. In DNA form, the CDR3 reads TGTGCCAGCAGCACTGACAGGGGTCAGACCCAGTACTTC. The rearrangement uses TRBV9 and TRBJ2-5; 8 bases are a match to TRBD1. Germline trimming cut 4 bases from V and 6 bases from J; bases unmatched to any gene: 5. Germline assignment: CDR1 SGDLS and CDR2 YYNGEE. The CDR3 is 13 amino acids.

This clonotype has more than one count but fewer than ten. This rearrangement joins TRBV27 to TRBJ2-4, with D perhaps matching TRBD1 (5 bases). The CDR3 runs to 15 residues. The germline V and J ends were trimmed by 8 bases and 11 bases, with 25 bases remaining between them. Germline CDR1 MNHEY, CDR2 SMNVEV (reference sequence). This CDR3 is CASGLWGSSNRVQYF. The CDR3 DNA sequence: TGTGCCAGCGGCCTTTGGGGCTCCTCCAATCGGGTTCAGTACTTC.

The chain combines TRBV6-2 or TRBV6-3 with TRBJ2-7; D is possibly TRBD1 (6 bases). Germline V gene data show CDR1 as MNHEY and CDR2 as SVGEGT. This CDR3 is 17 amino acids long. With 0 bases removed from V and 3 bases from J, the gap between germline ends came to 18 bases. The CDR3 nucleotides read TGTGCCAGCAGTTACTCGGCCGTTACAGGGAACTTCTACGAGCAGTACGTC. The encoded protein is CASSYSAVTGNFYEQYV.

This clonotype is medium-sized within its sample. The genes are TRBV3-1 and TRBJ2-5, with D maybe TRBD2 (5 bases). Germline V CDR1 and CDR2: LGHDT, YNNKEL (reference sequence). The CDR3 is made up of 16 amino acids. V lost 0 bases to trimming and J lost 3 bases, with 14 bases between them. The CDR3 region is CASSQDPRVREETQYF. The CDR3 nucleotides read TGTGCCAGCAGCCAAGATCCTCGGGTGCGGGAAGAGACCCAGTACTTC.

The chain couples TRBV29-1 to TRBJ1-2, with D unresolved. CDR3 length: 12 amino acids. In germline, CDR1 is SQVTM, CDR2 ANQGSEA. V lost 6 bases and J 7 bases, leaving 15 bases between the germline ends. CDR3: CSVRSGAGGYTF. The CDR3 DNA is TGCAGCGTAAGAAGCGGTGCGGGTGGCTACACCTTC.

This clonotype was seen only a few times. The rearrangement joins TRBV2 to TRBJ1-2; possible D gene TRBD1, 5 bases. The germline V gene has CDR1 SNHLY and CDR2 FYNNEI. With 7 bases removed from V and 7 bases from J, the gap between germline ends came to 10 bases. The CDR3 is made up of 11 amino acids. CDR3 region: CASTGMGGYTF. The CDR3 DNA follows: TGTGCCAGCACAGGGATGGGTGGCTACACCTTC.

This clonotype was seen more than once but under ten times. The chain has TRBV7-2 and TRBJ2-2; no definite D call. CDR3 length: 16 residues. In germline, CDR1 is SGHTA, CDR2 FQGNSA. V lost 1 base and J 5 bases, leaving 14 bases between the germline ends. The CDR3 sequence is CASSLESYLGTGELFF. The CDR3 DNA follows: TGTGCCAGCAGCTTAGAGTCCTACCTGGGGACCGGGGAGCTGTTTTTT.

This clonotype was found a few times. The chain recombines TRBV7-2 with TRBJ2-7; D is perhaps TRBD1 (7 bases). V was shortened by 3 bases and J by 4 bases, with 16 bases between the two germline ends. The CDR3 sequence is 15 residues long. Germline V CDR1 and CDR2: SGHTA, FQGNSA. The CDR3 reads CASSLSGRGEYEQYV. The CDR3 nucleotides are TGTGCCAGCAGCTTGTCAGGCAGGGGGGAGTACGAGCAGTACGTC.

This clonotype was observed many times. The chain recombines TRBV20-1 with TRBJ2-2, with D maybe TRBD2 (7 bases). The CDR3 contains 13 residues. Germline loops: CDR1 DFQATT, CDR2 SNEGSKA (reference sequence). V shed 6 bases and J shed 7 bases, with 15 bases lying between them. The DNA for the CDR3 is TGCAGTGCGGCCCGGGGGGCCGACGGGGAGCTGTTTTTT. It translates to CSAARGADGELFF.

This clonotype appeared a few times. The CDR3 nucleotides are TGTGCCAGCTCCACAGGAGGGGCCGGGGAGCAGTACTTC. It is translated as CASSTGGAGEQYF. The V gene is TRBV6-6, the J gene TRBJ2-7; TRBD2 is a possible D gene (6 bases). Per germline, CDR1 MNHNY and CDR2 SVGAGI (reference sequence). CDR3 length: 13 amino acids. The V end lost 8 bases, the J end lost 7 bases, and 18 bases lay between the germline ends.

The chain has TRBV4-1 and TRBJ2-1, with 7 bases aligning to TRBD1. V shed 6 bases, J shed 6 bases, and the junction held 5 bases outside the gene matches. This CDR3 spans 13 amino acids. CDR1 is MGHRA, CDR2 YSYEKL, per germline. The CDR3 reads CASRPGQVNEQFF. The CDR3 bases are TGCGCCAGCAGGCCCGGACAGGTCAATGAGCAGTTCTTC.

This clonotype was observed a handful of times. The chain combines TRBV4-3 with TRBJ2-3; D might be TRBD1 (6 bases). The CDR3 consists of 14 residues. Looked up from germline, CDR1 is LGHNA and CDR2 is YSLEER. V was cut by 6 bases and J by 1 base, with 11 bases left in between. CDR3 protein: CASSRQVGTDTQYF. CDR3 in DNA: TGCGCCAGCAGTCGACAGGTTGGCACAGATACGCAGTATTTT.

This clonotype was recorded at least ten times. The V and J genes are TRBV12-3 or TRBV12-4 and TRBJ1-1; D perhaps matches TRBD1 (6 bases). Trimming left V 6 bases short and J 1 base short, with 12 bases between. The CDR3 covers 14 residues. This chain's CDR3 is CASRGDTSNTEAFF. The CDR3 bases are TGTGCCAGCAGAGGGGACACCTCGAACACTGAAGCTTTCTTT.

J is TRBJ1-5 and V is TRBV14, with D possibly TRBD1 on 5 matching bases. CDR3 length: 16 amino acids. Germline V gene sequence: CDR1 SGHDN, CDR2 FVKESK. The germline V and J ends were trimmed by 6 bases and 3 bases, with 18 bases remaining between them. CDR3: CASSPDGTDHNQPQHF. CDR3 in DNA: TGTGCCAGCAGTCCGGACGGGACGGACCACAATCAGCCCCAGCATTTT.

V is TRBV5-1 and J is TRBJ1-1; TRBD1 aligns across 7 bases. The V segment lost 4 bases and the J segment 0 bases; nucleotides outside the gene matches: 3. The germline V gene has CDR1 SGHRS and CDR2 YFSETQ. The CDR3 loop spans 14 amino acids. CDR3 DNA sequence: TGCGCCAGCAGCGGGGGACAGCTGAACACTGAAGCTTTCTTT. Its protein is CASSGGQLNTEAFF.

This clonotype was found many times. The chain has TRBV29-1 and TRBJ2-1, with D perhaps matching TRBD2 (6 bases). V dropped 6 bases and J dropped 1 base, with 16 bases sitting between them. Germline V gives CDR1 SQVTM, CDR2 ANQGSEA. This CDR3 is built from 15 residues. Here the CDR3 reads CSVLPRRDSYNEQFF. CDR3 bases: TGCAGCGTCCTACCCCGGAGGGATTCCTACAATGAGCAGTTCTTC.

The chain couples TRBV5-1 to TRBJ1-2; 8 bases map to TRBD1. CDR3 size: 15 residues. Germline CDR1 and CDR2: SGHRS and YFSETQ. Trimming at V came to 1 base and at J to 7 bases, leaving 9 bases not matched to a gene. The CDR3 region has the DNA TGCGCCAGCAGCTTGAGTGGCCAGGGGGCCGTTGGCTACACCTTC. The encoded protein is CASSLSGQGAVGYTF.

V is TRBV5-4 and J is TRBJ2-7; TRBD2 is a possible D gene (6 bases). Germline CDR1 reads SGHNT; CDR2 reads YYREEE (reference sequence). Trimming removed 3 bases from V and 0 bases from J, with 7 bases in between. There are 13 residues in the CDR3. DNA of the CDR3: TGTGCCAGCAGCTGGGGGGACTCCTACGAGCAGTACTTC. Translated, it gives CASSWGDSYEQYF.

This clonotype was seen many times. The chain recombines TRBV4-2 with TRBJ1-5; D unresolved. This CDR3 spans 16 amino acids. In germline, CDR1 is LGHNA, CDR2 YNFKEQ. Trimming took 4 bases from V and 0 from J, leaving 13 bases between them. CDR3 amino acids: CASSRGAADSNQPQHF. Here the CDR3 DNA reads TGTGCCAGCAGCCGTGGAGCGGCAGATAGCAATCAGCCCCAGCATTTT.

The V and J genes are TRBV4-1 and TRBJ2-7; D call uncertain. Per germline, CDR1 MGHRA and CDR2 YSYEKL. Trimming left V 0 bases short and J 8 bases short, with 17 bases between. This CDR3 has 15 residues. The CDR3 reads CASSQDLTGSSKQYF. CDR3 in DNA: TGCGCCAGCAGCCAAGATCTAACCGGCAGCAGCAAGCAGTACTTC.